A selection of T cell receptor beta chains follows, all from one sample in a study of T cell repertoires in cytomegalovirus infection. These TCRs are of unknown antigen specificity. TCRdb ran MiXCR on the reads and lists one entry per CDR3 protein. There are over 100,000 distinct CDR3 sequences in the sample; about 28% occur only once, and around 80% lies in the top ten. The sequences come from CD8+ T cells from cultured PBMCs, collected from culture after CMV antigen stimulation. The receptors derive from a human donor in good health (CMV status not recorded). Some clones in this sample may be carry-over from other donors' samples. Each CDR3 is given with its conserved first and last residue. D genes are given only for firm matches. Size values are once, few and many counts, or a class for expanded clones, and some rows have none.

clone size | D gene | J gene | V gene | CDR3 protein | CDR3 DNA
many | TRBD2 | TRBJ2-1 | TRBV7-6 | CASSLSSGYNEQFF | TGTGCCAGCAGCTTATCTAGCGGATACAATGAGCAGTTCTTC
NA | NA | TRBJ1-3 | TRBV7-6 | CASSLVWGSRGNTIYF | TGTGCCAGCAGCTTAGTTTGGGGGAGCCGTGGAAACACCATATATTTT
many | NA | TRBJ2-5 | TRBV7-8 | CASSLVFIGETQYF | TGTGCCAGCAGCTTAGTGTTTATCGGAGAGACCCAGTACTTC
NA | NA | TRBJ2-1 | TRBV7-8 | CASSLAGRYYNEQFF | TGTGCCAGCAGCTTAGCGGGGCGATACTACAATGAGCAGTTCTTC
few | NA | TRBJ1-1 | TRBV12-3/TRBV12-4 | CATQYRFEAFF | TGTGCCACCCAGTACCGATTTGAAGCTTTCTTT
few | NA | TRBJ1-2 | TRBV6-1 | CASSVLRAGANYGYTF | TGTGCCAGCAGTGTCCTTAGGGCGGGGGCGAACTATGGCTACACCTTC
NA | NA | TRBJ2-1 | TRBV10-3 | CAISETETGMQFF | TGTGCCATCAGTGAGACGGAAACAGGCATGCAGTTCTTC
few | TRBD1 | TRBJ2-1 | TRBV12-3/TRBV12-4 | CASSPSRTGADEQFF | TGTGCCAGCAGCCCCAGCCGGACAGGGGCCGATGAGCAGTTCTTC
once | NA | TRBJ2-6 | TRBV2 | CASSNRVANVLTF | TGTGCCAGCAGCAACCGGGTGGCCAACGTCCTGACTTTC
few | TRBD2 | TRBJ2-7 | TRBV2 | CASLGGMGYEQYF | TGTGCCAGTCTGGGGGGGATGGGCTACGAGCAGTACTTC
NA | TRBD2 | TRBJ2-1 | TRBV11-2 | CASTRGLAGAFSSYNEQFF | TGTGCCAGCACCAGGGGGCTAGCGGGGGCCTTTAGCTCCTACAATGAGCAGTTCTTC
NA | NA | TRBJ1-1 | TRBV7-3 | CASSDMNTEAFF | TGTGCCAGCAGCGACATGAACACTGAAGCTTTCTTT
few | TRBD2 | TRBJ2-1 | TRBV19 | CASSPWTSGGVNEQFF | TGTGCCAGTAGTCCCTGGACTAGCGGGGGGGTAAATGAGCAGTTCTTC
once | TRBD1 | TRBJ2-5 | TRBV20-1 | CSATTGGQETQYF | TGCAGTGCTACAACAGGGGGACAAGAGACCCAGTACTTC
NA | TRBD1 | TRBJ2-1 | TRBV9 | CASSVQGVSYNEQFF | TGTGCCAGCAGCGTTCAGGGGGTCTCCTACAATGAGCAGTTCTTC
few | NA | TRBJ1-2 | TRBV19 | CASIGEAAAGYTF | TGTGCCAGTATCGGGGAAGCGGCCGCTGGCTACACCTTC
few | TRBD1 | TRBJ1-5 | TRBV27 | CASSSETGGMQPQHF | TGTGCCAGCAGTTCCGAGACAGGGGGGATGCAGCCCCAGCATTTT
NA | NA | TRBJ2-3 | TRBV4-1 | CASSQDIRTDTQYF | TGCGCCAGCAGCCAAGACATACGCACAGATACGCAGTATTTT
few | NA | TRBJ1-2 | TRBV28 | CASSPRLAQNYGYTF | TGTGCCAGCAGTCCGAGACTAGCCCAGAACTATGGCTACACCTTC
NA | NA | TRBJ2-3 | TRBV12-3/TRBV12-4 | CASSRSGVGDTQYF | TGTGCCAGCAGCAGATCAGGGGTGGGAGATACGCAGTATTTT
NA | TRBD1 | TRBJ1-2 | TRBV2 | CASRGQIYGYTF | TGTGCCAGCAGGGGACAGATCTATGGCTACACCTTC
NA | TRBD1 | TRBJ1-1 | TRBV19 | CASRTGAAEAFF | TGTGCCAGTAGGACAGGGGCGGCTGAAGCTTTCTTT
few | NA | TRBJ2-3 | TRBV7-2 | CASSHAGTDTQYF | TGTGCCAGCAGTCACGCGGGGACAGATACGCAGTATTTT
NA | NA | TRBJ1-1 | TRBV28 | CASSFRTPEAFF | TGTGCCAGCAGTTTCAGGACACCTGAAGCTTTCTTT
few | NA | TRBJ1-2 | TRBV2 | CARLDTFNYGYTF | TGTGCCAGACTAGACACGTTTAACTATGGCTACACCTTC
NA | NA | TRBJ2-5 | TRBV28 | CASSIETGGTGKETQYF | TGTGCCAGCAGTATAGAAACGGGGGGGACAGGAAAAGAGACCCAGTACTTC
NA | TRBD1 | TRBJ1-6 | TRBV6-4 | CASSKGQGVNSPLHF | TGTGCCAGCAGTAAGGGACAGGGAGTGAATTCACCCCTCCACTTT
NA | TRBD1 | TRBJ1-4 | TRBV29-1 | CSVWTGATNEKLFF | TGCAGCGTTTGGACAGGGGCAACTAATGAAAAACTGTTTTTT
many | TRBD2 | TRBJ2-7 | TRBV19 | CASSMGLADYEQYF | TGTGCCAGTAGTATGGGACTAGCGGACTACGAGCAGTACTTC
few | NA | TRBJ2-3 | TRBV9 | CASSAAGARADTQYF | TGTGCCAGCAGCGCAGCCGGGGCTCGCGCAGATACGCAGTATTTT
NA | TRBD2 | TRBJ2-1 | TRBV19 | CASSNIGSGGAGKYNEQFF | TGTGCCAGTAGTAATATAGGTAGCGGGGGGGCCGGGAAGTACAATGAGCAGTTCTTC
many | TRBD2 | TRBJ2-5 | TRBV20-1 | CSARDELAGLRTQYF | TGCAGTGCTAGAGATGAACTAGCGGGGTTAAGGACCCAGTACTTC
few | NA | TRBJ1-1 | TRBV27 | CASSLSTANRNTEAFF | TGTGCCAGCAGTTTATCGACAGCAAATCGGAACACTGAAGCTTTCTTT
many | TRBD2 | TRBJ2-5 | TRBV7-2 | CASSHGTSGLETQYF | TGTGCCAGCAGCCACGGGACTAGCGGGCTCGAGACCCAGTACTTC
many | NA | TRBJ2-5 | TRBV11-2 | CASSFAPSMAIQETQYF | TGTGCCAGCAGCTTTGCCCCCTCGATGGCCATCCAAGAGACCCAGTACTTC
NA | TRBD1 | TRBJ1-2 | TRBV27 | CASSLTPTGNYGYTF | TGTGCCAGCAGTTTGACCCCGACAGGGAACTATGGCTACACCTTC
NA | TRBD1 | TRBJ1-2 | TRBV7-6 | CASSLEYSGTGYGYTF | TGTGCCAGCAGCTTAGAATATTCCGGGACAGGCTATGGCTACACCTTC
NA | NA | TRBJ2-7 | TRBV11-2 | CASSYDGTAYEQYF | TGTGCCAGCAGCTATGATGGGACGGCATACGAGCAGTACTTC
many | NA | TRBJ2-7 | TRBV7-2 | CASSLTASMVEQYF | TGTGCCAGCAGCCTTACGGCCTCGATGGTAGAGCAGTACTTC
NA | NA | TRBJ1-1 | TRBV19 | CASSMALFRANSEAFF | TGTGCCAGTAGTATGGCCCTCTTCAGGGCAAACAGTGAAGCTTTCTTT
many | NA | TRBJ2-1 | TRBV4-1 | CASSQEALLVRDTNEQFF | TGCGCCAGCAGCCAAGAAGCCCTACTAGTGAGAGATACGAATGAGCAGTTCTTC
few | TRBD1 | TRBJ1-6 | TRBV27 | CASSLSGQHYNSPLHF | TGTGCCAGCAGTTTATCGGGACAGCACTATAATTCACCCCTCCACTTT
NA | TRBD2 | TRBJ2-2 | TRBV7-7 | CASSPEAGGPPGELFF | TGTGCCAGCAGCCCAGAGGCGGGGGGGCCCCCCGGGGAGCTGTTTTTT
few | NA | TRBJ1-1 | TRBV28 | CASSLFIGTGFGAFF | TGTGCCAGCAGTTTATTCATAGGTACAGGGTTTGGAGCTTTCTTT
few | NA | TRBJ2-3 | TRBV12-3/TRBV12-4 | CASSRTLGGDTQYF | TGTGCCAGCAGTCGGACTTTAGGAGGGGATACGCAGTATTTT
NA | TRBD2 | TRBJ2-3 | TRBV6-4 | CASSDRGSGDSTDTQYF | TGTGCCAGCAGTGACAGAGGAAGCGGGGACAGCACAGATACGCAGTATTTT
NA | NA | TRBJ2-2 | TRBV6-6 | CASSYSSRVSTGELFF | TGTGCCAGCAGTTACTCTTCCAGGGTTAGCACCGGGGAGCTGTTTTTT
many | NA | TRBJ2-1 | TRBV27 | CASSFPPRPFEQFF | TGTGCCAGCAGTTTCCCGCCTAGACCCTTCGAGCAGTTCTTC
few | NA | TRBJ1-5 | TRBV19 | CASSISGSNQPQHF | TGTGCCAGTAGTATTTCAGGAAGCAATCAGCCCCAGCATTTT